The present TCR beta chain was sequenced within a study of T cells in Graves' hyperthyroidism and ophthalmopathy. Amplified TCR beta CDR3 regions derived from RNA transcripts. First-round RT-PCR with HTBI primers amplified the TCR CDR3 region. MiXCR was run by TCRdb on the multiplex PCR reads, yielding one entry per CDR3 protein. Counted here are about 500,000 distinct CDR3 sequences, more than 15% occurring once; the ten biggest clones make up 15% to 20%. This clonotype has a count of ten or more. There are 14 residues in the CDR3. CDR1 is SGHTA, CDR2 FQGNSA, per germline. The junction had 12 bases not matched to a gene; V was cut back by 5 bases and J by 11 bases.

The receptor's source is a woman between 18 and 29 years old with Graves' ophthalmopathy. The sample consisted of blood. The J gene is TRBJ1-1, the V gene TRBV7-2; TRBD1 aligns across 9 bases. In nucleotides, the CDR3 is TGTGCCAGCAGCCCATTTACAGGGGGCGCGGTGGCTTTCTTT. Translation gives CASSPFTGGAVAFF.